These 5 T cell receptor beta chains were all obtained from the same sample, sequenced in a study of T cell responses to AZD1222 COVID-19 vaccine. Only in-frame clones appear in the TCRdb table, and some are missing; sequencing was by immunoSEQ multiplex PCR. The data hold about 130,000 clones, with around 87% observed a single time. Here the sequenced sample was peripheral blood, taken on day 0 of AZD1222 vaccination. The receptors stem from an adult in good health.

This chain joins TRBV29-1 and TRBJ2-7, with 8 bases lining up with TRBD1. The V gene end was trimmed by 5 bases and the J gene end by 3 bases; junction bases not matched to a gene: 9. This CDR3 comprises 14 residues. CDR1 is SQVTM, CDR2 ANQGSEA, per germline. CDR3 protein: CSVRRDRGSYEQYF. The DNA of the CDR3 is TGCAGCGTTCGACGCGACAGGGGTAGCTACGAGCAGTACTTC.

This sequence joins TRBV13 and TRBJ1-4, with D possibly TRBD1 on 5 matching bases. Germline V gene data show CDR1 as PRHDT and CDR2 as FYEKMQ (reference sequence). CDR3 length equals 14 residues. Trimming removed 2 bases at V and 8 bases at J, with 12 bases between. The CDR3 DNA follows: TGTGCCAGCAGCTTAAGTCAGGGTGGAGAAAAACTGTTTTTT. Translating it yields CASSLSQGGEKLFF. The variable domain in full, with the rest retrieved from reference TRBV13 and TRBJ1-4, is AAGVIQSPRHLIKEKRETATLKCYPIPRHDTVYWYQQGPGQDPQFLISFYEKMQSDKGSIPDRFSAQQFSDYHSELNMSSLELGDSALYFCASSLSQGGEKLFFGSGTQLSVL.

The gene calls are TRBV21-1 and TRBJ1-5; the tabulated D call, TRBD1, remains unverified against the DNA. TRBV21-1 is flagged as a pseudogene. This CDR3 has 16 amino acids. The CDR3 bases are TGTGCCAGCAGCAAACCCCGGGCAGGGCCGGATCAGCCCCAGCATTTT. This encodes CASSKPRAGPDQPQHF.

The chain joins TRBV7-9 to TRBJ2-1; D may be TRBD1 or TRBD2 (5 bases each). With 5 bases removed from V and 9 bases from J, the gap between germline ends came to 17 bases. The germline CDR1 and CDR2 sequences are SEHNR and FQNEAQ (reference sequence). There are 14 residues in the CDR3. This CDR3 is CASSAGAYKAEQFF. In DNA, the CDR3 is TGTGCCAGCAGCGCCGGGGCTTACAAGGCTGAGCAGTTCTTC. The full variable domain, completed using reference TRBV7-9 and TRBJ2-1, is DTGVSQNPRHKITKRGQNVTFRCDPISEHNRLYWYRQTLGQGPEFLTYFQNEAQLEKSRLLSDRFSAERPKGSFSTLEIQRTEQGDSAMYLCASSAGAYKAEQFFGPGTRLTVL.

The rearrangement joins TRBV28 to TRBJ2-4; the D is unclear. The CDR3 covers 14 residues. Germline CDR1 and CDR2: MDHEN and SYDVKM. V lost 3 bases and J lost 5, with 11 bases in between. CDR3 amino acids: CASSFSVSENIQYF. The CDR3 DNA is TGTGCCAGCAGTTTTTCGGTATCCGAAAACATTCAGTACTTC.